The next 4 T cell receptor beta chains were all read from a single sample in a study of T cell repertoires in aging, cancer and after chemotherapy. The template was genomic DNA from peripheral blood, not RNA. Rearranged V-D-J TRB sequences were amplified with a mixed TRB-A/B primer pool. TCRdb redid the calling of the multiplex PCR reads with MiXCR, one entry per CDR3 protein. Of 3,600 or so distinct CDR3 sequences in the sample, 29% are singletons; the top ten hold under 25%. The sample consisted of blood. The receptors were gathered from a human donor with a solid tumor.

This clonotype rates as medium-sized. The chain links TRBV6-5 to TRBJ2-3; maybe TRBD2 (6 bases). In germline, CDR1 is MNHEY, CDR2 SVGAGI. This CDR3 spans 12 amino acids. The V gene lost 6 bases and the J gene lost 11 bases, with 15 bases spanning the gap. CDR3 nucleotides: TGTGCCAGCAGGCGACCGGGACTTCAGCAGTATTTT. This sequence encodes CASRRPGLQQYF.

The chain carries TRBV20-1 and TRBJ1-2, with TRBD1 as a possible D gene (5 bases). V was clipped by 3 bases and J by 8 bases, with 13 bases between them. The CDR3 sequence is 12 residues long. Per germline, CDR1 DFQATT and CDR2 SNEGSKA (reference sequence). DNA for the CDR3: TGCAGTGCTAGCCCCGGGGCCAGCGGCTACACCTTC. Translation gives CSASPGASGYTF.

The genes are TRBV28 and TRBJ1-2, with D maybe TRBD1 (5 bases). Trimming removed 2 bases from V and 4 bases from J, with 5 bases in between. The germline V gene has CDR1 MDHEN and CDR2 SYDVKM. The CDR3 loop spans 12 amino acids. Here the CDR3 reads CASSLRGYGYTF. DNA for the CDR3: TGTGCCAGCAGTTTAAGGGGCTATGGCTACACCTTC.

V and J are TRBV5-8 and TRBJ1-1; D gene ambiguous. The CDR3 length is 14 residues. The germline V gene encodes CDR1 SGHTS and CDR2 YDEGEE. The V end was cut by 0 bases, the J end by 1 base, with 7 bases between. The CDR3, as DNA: TGTGCCAGCAGCTTGGAACATACGAACACTGAAGCTTTCTTT. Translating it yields CASSLEHTNTEAFF.